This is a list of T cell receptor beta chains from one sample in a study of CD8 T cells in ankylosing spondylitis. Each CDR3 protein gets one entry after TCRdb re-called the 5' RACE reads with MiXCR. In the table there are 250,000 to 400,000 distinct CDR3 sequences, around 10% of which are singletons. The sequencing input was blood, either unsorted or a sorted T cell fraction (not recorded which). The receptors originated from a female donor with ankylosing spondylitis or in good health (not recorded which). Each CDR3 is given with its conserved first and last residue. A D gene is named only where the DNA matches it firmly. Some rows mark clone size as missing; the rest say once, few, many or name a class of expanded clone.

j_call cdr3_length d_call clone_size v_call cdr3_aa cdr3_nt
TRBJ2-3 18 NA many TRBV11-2 CASSSNPLKRISTDTQYF TGTGCCAGCAGCTCTAACCCCCTCAAGCGGATTAGCACAGATACGCAGTATTTT
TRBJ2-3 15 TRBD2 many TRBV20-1 CSLGRRGGFTDTQYF TGCAGTTTAGGCCGACGGGGGGGTTTCACAGATACGCAGTATTTT
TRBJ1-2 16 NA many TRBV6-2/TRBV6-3 CASSATQQGPTIGYTF TGTGCCAGCAGTGCGACCCAACAGGGACCGACGATCGGCTACACCTTC
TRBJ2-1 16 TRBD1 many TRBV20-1 CSAPRRDRGPYNEQFF TGCAGTGCTCCGAGAAGGGACAGGGGCCCCTACAATGAGCAGTTCTTC
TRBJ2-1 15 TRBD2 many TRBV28 CASSILAEIDNEQFF TGTGCCAGCAGTATTCTAGCGGAGATCGACAATGAGCAGTTCTTC
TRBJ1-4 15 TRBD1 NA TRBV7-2 CASSPRQGTNEKLFF TGTGCCAGCAGCCCAAGACAGGGAACTAATGAAAAACTGTTTTTT
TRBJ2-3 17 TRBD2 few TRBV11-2 CASSSPGNGRARDTQYF TGTGCCAGCAGCTCCCCGGGGAACGGGAGGGCCAGAGATACGCAGTATTTT
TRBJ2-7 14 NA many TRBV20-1 CSARILPSSYEQYF TGCAGTGCTAGGATACTTCCCAGCTCCTACGAGCAGTACTTC
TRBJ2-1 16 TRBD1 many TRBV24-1 CATSARGRGHYNEQFF TGTGCCACCAGTGCGAGGGGGCGCGGGCATTACAATGAGCAGTTCTTC
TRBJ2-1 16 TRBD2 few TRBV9 CASSVGTSVSYNEQFF TGTGCCAGCAGCGTAGGGACTAGCGTATCCTACAATGAGCAGTTCTTC
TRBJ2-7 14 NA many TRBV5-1 CASRPLDGDYEQYF TGCGCCAGCAGACCGTTGGACGGAGACTACGAGCAGTACTTC
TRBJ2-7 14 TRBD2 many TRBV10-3 CAISVTSASYEQYF TGTGCCATCAGTGTAACTAGCGCGAGCTACGAGCAGTACTTC
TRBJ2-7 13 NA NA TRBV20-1 CSVQGVDPNEQYF TGCAGTGTACAGGGTGTGGACCCTAACGAGCAGTACTTC
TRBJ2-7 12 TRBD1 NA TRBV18 CASSGLQGWQYF TGTGCCAGCTCCGGTTTACAGGGGTGGCAGTACTTC
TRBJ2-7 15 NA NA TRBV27 CASSSPLGTGYEQYF TGTGCCAGCAGTTCCCCCCTCGGGACTGGCTACGAGCAGTACTTC
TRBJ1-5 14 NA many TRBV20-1 CSARGTAGNQPQHF TGCAGTGCTAGGGGGACGGCGGGGAATCAGCCCCAGCATTTT
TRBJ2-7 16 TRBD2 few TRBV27 CASSSAGTSSSHEQYF TGTGCCAGCAGTTCAGCCGGGACTAGCTCGTCCCACGAGCAGTACTTC
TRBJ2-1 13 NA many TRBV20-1 CSASAGFRDEQFF TGCAGTGCGAGTGCTGGGTTCCGAGATGAGCAGTTCTTC
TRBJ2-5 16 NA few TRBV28 CASSPGAGNYQETQYF TGTGCCAGCAGTCCCGGGGCGGGGAACTACCAAGAGACCCAGTACTTC
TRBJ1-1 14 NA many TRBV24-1 CATRGLIGDTEAFF TGTGCCACCCGTGGACTGATAGGGGACACTGAAGCTTTCTTT
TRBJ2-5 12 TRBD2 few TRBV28 CASRRERETQYF TGTGCCAGCAGGCGGGAGAGGGAGACCCAGTACTTC
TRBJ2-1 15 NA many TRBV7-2 CASSASPFTYNEQFF TGTGCCAGCAGCGCCTCTCCGTTCACCTACAATGAGCAGTTCTTC